This TCR beta chain was sequenced during a study of T cells in Graves' hyperthyroidism and ophthalmopathy. RNA transcripts were the template for amplifying TCR beta CDR3 regions. In the first-round RT-PCR of the TCR CDR3, the HTBI primer set was used. TCRdb redid the calling of the multiplex PCR reads with MiXCR, one entry per CDR3 protein. The repertoire consists of a few hundred thousand distinct CDR3 sequences, with less than 20% occurring once and the leading ten covering less than 45%. The CDR3 is 14 residues long. CDR1 and CDR2 from the germline V gene are SGHTA and FQGNSA. Between the trimmed V and J ends, which lost 7 bases and 5 bases, there was a span of 17 bases. This clonotype has at least ten counts.

This chain uses TRBV7-2 with TRBJ2-5; no definite D call. The source is a man in his late teens or twenties with Graves' ophthalmopathy. Sequenced sample: blood. The CDR3 DNA reads TGTGCCAGCACTCCGGTCCCTTCCCCCGAGACCCAGTACTTC. Its protein is CASTPVPSPETQYF.